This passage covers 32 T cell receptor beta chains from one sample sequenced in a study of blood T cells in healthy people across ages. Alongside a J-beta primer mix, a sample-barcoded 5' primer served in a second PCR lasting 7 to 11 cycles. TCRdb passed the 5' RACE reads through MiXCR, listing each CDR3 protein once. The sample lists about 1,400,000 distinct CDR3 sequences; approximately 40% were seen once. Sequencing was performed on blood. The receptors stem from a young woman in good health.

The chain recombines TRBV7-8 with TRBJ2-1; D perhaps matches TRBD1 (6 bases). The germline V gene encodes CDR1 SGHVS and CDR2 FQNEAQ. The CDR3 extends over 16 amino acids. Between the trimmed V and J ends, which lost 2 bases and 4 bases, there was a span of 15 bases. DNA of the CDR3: TGTGCCAGCAGCTTACGTGCGCGGACAGAATACAATGAGCAGTTCTTC. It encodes CASSLRARTEYNEQFF.

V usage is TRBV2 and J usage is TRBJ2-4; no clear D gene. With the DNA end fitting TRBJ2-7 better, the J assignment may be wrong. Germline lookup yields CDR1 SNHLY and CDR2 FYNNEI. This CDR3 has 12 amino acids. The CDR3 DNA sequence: TGTGCCAGCAGTGAACAGGAGTACGAGCAGTACTTC. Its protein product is CASSEQEYEQYF.

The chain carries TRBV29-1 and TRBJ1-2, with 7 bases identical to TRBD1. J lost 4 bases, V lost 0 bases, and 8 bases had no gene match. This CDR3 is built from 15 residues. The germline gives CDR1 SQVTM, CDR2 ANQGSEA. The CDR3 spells CSVEDLHRGSYGYTF. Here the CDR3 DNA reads TGCAGCGTTGAAGATCTCCACAGGGGATCCTATGGCTACACCTTC.

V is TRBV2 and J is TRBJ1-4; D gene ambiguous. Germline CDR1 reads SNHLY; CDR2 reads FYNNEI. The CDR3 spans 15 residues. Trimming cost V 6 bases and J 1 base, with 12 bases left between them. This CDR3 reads CASSANGVTNEKLFF. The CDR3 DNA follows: TGTGCCAGCAGCGCCAACGGGGTAACTAATGAAAAACTGTTTTTT.

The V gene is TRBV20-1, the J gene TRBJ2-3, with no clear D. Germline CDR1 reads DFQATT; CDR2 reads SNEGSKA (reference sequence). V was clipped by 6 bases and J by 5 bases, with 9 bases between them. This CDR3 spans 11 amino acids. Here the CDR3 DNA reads TGCAGTGCCCTGTTTGAAGATACGCAGTATTTT. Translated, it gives CSALFEDTQYF.

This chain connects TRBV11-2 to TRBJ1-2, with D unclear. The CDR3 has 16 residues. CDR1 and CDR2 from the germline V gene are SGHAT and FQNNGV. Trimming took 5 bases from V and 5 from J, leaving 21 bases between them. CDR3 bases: TGTGCCAGCAGCCTCTTAAACCACCCCGTAGAATATGGCTACACCTTC. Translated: CASSLLNHPVEYGYTF.

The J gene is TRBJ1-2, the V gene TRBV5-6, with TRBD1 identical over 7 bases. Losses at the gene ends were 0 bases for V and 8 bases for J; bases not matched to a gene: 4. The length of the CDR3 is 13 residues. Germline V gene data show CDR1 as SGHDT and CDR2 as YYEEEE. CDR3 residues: CASSLVQGTGYTF. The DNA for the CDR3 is TGTGCCAGCAGCTTGGTACAGGGGACCGGCTACACCTTC.

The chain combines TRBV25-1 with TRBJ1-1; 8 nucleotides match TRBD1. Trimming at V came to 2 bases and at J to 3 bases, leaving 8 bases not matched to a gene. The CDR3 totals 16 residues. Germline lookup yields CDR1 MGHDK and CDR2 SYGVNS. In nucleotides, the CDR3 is TGTGCCAGCAGTGAAACAGGGGGAGGGGTGCACACTGAAGCTTTCTTT. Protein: CASSETGGGVHTEAFF.

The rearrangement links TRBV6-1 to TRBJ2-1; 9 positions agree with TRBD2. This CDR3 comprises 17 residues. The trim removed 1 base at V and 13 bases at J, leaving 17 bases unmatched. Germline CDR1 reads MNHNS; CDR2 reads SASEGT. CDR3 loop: CASSEGLAGIIQETQFF. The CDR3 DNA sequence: TGTGCCAGCAGTGAAGGGCTAGCGGGGATAATCCAAGAGACCCAGTTCTTC.

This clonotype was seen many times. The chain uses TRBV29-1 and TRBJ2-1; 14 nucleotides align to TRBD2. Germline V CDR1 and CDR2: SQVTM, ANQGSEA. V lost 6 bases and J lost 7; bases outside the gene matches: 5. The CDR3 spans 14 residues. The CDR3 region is CSVSGTSGRNEQFF. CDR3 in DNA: TGCAGCGTCTCCGGGACTAGCGGGAGAAATGAGCAGTTCTTC.

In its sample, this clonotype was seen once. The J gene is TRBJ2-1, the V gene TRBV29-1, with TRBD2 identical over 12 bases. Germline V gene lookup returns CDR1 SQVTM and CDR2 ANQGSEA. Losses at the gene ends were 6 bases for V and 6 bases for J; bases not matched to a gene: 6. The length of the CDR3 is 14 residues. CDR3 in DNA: TGCAGCGTCCCACTAGCGGGGGGTATCAATGAGCAGTTCTTC. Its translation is CSVPLAGGINEQFF.

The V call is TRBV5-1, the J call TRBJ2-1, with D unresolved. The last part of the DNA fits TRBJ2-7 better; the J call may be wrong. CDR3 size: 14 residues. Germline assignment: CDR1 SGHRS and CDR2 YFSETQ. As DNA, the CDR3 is TGCGCCAGCAGCTTGGGGCAGCCGAACAATGAGCAGTACTTC. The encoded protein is CASSLGQPNNEQYF.

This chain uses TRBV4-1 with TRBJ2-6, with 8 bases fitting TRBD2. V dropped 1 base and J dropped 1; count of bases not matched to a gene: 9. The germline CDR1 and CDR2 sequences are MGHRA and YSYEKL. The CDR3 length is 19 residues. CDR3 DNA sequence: TGCGCCAGCAGCCAAGCGGGGGGGCTGATCTTATCTGGGGCCAACGTCCTGACTTTC. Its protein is CASSQAGGLILSGANVLTF.

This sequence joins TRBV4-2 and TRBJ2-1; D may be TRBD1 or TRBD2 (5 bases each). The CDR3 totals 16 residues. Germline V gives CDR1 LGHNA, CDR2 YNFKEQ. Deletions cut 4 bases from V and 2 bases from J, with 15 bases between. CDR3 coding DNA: TGTGCCAGCAGCCGAGGGACCGTAACCCCCTACAATGAGCAGTTCTTC. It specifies CASSRGTVTPYNEQFF.

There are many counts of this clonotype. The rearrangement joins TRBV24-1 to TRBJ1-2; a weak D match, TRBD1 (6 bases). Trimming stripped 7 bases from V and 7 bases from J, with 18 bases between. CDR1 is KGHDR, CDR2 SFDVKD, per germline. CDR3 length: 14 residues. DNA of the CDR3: TGTGCCACCAGCAAATCACAGGGAGCGGCTGGCTACACCTTC. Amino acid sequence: CATSKSQGAAGYTF.

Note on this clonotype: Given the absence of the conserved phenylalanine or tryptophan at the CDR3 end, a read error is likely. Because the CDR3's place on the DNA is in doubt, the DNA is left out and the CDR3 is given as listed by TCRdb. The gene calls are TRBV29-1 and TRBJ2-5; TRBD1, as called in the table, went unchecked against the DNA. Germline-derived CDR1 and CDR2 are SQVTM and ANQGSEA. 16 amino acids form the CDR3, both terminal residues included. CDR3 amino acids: CSVFGTAFGHQETEYV.

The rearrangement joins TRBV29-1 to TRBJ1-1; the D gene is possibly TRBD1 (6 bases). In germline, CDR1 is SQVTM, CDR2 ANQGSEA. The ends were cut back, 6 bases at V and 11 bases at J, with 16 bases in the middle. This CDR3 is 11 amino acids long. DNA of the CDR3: TGCAGCGTCCCCAGGGGCCAGATGGCTTTCTTT. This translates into CSVPRGQMAFF.

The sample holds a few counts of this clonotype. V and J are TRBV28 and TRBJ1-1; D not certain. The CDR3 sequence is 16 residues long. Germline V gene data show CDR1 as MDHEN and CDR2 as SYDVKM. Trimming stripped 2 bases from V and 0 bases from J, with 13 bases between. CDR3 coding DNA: TGTGCCAGCAGTTTAATCCCTCGTGGGCTGAACACTGAAGCTTTCTTT. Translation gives CASSLIPRGLNTEAFF.

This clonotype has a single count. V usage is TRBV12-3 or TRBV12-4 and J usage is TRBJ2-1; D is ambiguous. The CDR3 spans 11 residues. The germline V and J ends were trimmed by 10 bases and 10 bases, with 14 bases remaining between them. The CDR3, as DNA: TGTGCCATCCCGCATGGAGTAGAGCAGTTCTTC. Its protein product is CAIPHGVEQFF.

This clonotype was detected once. The CDR3 loop is CASSPASAKGSYEQYF. CDR3 nucleotides: TGTGCCAGCAGCCCTGCTAGCGCGAAAGGATCCTACGAGCAGTACTTC. The chain carries TRBV28 and TRBJ2-7; D may be TRBD2 (6 bases). The CDR3 length is 16 residues. Trimming took off 6 bases at V and 1 base at J, with 19 bases between the two ends. From germline, CDR1 is MDHEN and CDR2 SYDVKM.

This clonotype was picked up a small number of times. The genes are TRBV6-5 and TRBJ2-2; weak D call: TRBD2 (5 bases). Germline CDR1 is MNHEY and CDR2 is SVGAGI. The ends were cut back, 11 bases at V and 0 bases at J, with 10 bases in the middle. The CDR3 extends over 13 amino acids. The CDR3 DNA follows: TGTGCCGACTTGGGAGCGAACACCGGGGAGCTGTTTTTT. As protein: CADLGANTGELFF.

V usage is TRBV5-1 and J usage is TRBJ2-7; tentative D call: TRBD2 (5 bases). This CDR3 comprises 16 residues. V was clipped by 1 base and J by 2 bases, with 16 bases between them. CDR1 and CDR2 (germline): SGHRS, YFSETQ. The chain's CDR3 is CASSLRSGLSPYEQYF. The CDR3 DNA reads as TGCGCCAGCAGCTTGAGGTCCGGACTTAGCCCCTACGAGCAGTACTTC.

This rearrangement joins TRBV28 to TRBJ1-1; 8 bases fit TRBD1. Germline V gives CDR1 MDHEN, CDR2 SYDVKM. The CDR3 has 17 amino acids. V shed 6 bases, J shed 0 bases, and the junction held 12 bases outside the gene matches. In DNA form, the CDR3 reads TGTGCCAGCAGACAACCGACAGGGGCCTTGATGAACACTGAAGCTTTCTTT. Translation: CASRQPTGALMNTEAFF.

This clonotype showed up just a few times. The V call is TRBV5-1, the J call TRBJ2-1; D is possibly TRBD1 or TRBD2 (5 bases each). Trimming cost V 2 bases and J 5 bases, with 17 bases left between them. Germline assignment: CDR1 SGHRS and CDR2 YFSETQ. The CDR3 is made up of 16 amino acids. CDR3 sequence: CASSLETGTYNNEQFF. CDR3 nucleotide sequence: TGCGCCAGCAGCTTAGAAACTGGGACCTATAACAATGAGCAGTTCTTC.

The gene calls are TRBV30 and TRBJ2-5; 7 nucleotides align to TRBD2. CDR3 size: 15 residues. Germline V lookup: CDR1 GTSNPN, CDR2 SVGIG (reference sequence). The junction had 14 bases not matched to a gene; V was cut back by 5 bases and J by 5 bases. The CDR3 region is CAWGLVPPLRETQYF. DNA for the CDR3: TGTGCCTGGGGACTAGTTCCCCCCCTCAGGGAGACCCAGTACTTC.

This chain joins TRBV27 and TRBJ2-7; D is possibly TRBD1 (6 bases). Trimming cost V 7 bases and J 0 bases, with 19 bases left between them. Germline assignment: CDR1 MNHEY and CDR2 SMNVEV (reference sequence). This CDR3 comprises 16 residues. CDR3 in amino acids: CASNRDRQASSYEQYF. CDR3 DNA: TGTGCCAGCAACAGAGATAGACAGGCTAGCTCCTACGAGCAGTACTTC.

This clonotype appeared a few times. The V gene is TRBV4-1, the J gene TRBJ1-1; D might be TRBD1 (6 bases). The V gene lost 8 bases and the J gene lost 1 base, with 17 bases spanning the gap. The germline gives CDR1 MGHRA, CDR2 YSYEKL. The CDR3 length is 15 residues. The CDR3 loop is CASRPTGRRNTEAFF. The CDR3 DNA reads TGCGCCAGCCGACCTACAGGGAGGAGGAACACTGAAGCTTTCTTT.

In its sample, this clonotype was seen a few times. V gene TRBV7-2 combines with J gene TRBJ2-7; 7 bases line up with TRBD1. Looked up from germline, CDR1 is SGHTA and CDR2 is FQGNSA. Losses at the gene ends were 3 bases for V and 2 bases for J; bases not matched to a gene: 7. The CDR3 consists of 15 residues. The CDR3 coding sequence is TGTGCCAGCAGCTTCCCCGGGACAGATACCTACGAGCAGTACTTC. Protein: CASSFPGTDTYEQYF.

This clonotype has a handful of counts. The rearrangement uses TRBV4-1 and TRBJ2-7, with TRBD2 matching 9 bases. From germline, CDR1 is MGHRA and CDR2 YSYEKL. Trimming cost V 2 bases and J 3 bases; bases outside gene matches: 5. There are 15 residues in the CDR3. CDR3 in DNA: TGCGCCAGCAGCCAAACTAATAGCGGGAGCTACGAGCAGTACTTC. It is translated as CASSQTNSGSYEQYF.

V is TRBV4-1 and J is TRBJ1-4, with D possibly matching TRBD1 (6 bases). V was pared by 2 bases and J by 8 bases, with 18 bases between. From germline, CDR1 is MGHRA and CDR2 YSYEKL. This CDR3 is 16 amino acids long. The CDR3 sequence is CASSQPVRGREEKLFF. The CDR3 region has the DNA TGCGCCAGCAGCCAACCTGTCAGGGGAAGGGAGGAAAAACTGTTTTTT.

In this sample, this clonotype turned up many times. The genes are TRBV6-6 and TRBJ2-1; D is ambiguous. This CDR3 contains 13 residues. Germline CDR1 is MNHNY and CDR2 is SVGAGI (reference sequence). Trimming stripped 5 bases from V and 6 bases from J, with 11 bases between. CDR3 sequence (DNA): TGTGCCAGCAGTCCTCACCCGGGCAATGAGCAGTTCTTC. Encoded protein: CASSPHPGNEQFF.

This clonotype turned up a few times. DNA of the CDR3: TGCGCCAGCAGCGATTTCCTACGGGAGACCCAGTACTTC. Encoded protein: CASSDFLRETQYF. The chain carries TRBV5-1 and TRBJ2-5; no reliable D call. This CDR3 spans 13 amino acids. Germline V gene lookup returns CDR1 SGHRS and CDR2 YFSETQ. Trimming removed 4 bases at V and 5 bases at J, with 12 bases between.